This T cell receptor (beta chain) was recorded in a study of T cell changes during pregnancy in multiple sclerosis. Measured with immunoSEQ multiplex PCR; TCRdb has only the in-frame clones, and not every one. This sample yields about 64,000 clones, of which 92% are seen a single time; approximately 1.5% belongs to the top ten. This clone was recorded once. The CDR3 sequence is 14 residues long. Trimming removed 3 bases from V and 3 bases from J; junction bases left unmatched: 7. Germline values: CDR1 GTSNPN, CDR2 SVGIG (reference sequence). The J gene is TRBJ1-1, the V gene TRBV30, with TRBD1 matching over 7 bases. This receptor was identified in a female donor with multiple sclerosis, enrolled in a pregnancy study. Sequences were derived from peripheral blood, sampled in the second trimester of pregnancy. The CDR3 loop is CAWRRQGGDTEAFF. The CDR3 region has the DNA TGTGCCTGGAGACGACAGGGTGGGGACACTGAAGCTTTCTTT.